A selection of T cell receptor beta chains follows, all from one sample in a study of metastatic and nonmetastatic thyroid tumors. TCRdb re-clonotyped the PCR reads via MiXCR. The profile covers around 34,000 clones, with 16% appearing a single time and nearly 3.5% taken by the ten largest. The sequencing sample was made of blood. These receptors came from a female donor with papillary thyroid cancer or a benign thyroid nodule (not recorded which). Some clones in this sample may be carry-over from other donors' samples. The CDR3 runs from the conserved cysteine through the conserved F or W. D genes are given only for firm matches. Clone size is not always given. Where it is, it says once, few, many or a class for expanded clones.

CDR3aa: CASSLVDTQYF; CDR3nt: TGTGCCAGCAGCTTGGTAGATACGCAGTATTTT; abundance: many; d_gene: NA; j_gene: TRBJ2-3; v_gene: TRBV5-5
CDR3aa: CSATDRDIAPLHF; CDR3nt: TGCAGTGCTACGGACAGGGATATCGCACCCCTCCACTTT; abundance: NA; d_gene: TRBD1; j_gene: TRBJ1-6; v_gene: TRBV20-1
CDR3aa: CASTPSGPKGDNEQFF; CDR3nt: TGCGCCAGTACCCCTAGCGGACCAAAAGGCGACAATGAGCAGTTCTTC; abundance: NA; d_gene: TRBD2; j_gene: TRBJ2-1; v_gene: TRBV5-1
CDR3aa: CASMAGGNNEQFF; CDR3nt: TGTGCCAGCATGGCAGGGGGGAACAATGAGCAGTTCTTC; abundance: many; d_gene: NA; j_gene: TRBJ2-1; v_gene: TRBV2
CDR3aa: CAISDSGLRGEQYF; CDR3nt: TGTGCCATCAGTGATTCGGGCCTCAGGGGCGAGCAGTACTTC; abundance: many; d_gene: NA; j_gene: TRBJ2-7; v_gene: TRBV10-3
CDR3aa: CASARGDPVNNEQFF; CDR3nt: TGCGCCAGCGCCCGGGGGGACCCCGTGAACAATGAGCAGTTCTTC; abundance: many; d_gene: TRBD2; j_gene: TRBJ2-1; v_gene: TRBV5-1
CDR3aa: CASSASWGYGYTF; CDR3nt: TGTGCCAGCAGCGCCTCTTGGGGGTATGGCTACACCTTC; abundance: many; d_gene: NA; j_gene: TRBJ1-2; v_gene: TRBV9
CDR3aa: CASREQGGYTF; CDR3nt: TGTGCCAGCAGGGAACAGGGTGGCTACACCTTC; abundance: many; d_gene: NA; j_gene: TRBJ1-2; v_gene: TRBV2
CDR3aa: CSSILLLIGQRGNQPQHF; CDR3nt: TGCAGTTCAATTTTGTTGTTAATTGGACAGAGGGGCAATCAGCCCCAGCATTTT; abundance: NA; d_gene: NA; j_gene: TRBJ1-5; v_gene: TRBV20-1
CDR3aa: CASSEGSGSSYEQYF; CDR3nt: TGCGCCAGCAGTGAGGGTTCCGGGAGCTCCTACGAGCAGTACTTC; abundance: many; d_gene: NA; j_gene: TRBJ2-7; v_gene: TRBV10-1
CDR3aa: CASSLRANNEQFF; CDR3nt: TGTGCCAGCAGCTTACGAGCGAACAATGAGCAGTTCTTC; abundance: many; d_gene: NA; j_gene: TRBJ2-1; v_gene: TRBV7-6
CDR3aa: CSAKGEGPYEQYF; CDR3nt: TGCAGTGCCAAAGGAGAGGGCCCCTACGAGCAGTACTTC; abundance: many; d_gene: NA; j_gene: TRBJ2-7; v_gene: TRBV20-1
CDR3aa: CASSVGTSGTLNTDTQYF; CDR3nt: TGTGCCAGCAGCGTGGGGACTAGCGGGACCCTAAACACAGATACGCAGTATTTT; abundance: many; d_gene: TRBD2; j_gene: TRBJ2-3; v_gene: TRBV9
CDR3aa: CASSLADSQGRRNTIYF; CDR3nt: TGCGCCAGCAGCTTGGCCGACAGCCAGGGTAGGAGAAACACCATATATTTT; abundance: many; d_gene: NA; j_gene: TRBJ1-3; v_gene: TRBV5-1
CDR3aa: CASRDHRTGGNSNQPQHF; CDR3nt: TGTGCCAGCAGGGACCATCGGACAGGGGGTAATAGCAATCAGCCCCAGCATTTT; abundance: many; d_gene: TRBD1; j_gene: TRBJ1-5; v_gene: TRBV28
CDR3aa: CASSGGKNIQYF; CDR3nt: TGTGCCAGCAGTGGGGGTAAAAACATTCAGTACTTC; abundance: many; d_gene: NA; j_gene: TRBJ2-4; v_gene: TRBV13
CDR3aa: CASSQVTGSGETQYF; CDR3nt: TGCGCCAGCAGCCAAGTCACAGGGTCAGGGGAGACCCAGTACTTC; abundance: many; d_gene: NA; j_gene: TRBJ2-5; v_gene: TRBV4-1
CDR3aa: CASSQATGVSGNTIYF; CDR3nt: TGTGCCAGCAGCCAAGCGACAGGCGTCTCTGGAAACACCATATATTTT; abundance: many; d_gene: NA; j_gene: TRBJ1-3; v_gene: TRBV3-1
CDR3aa: CASSIQGLNTEAFF; CDR3nt: TGTGCCAGTAGTATTCAGGGGTTGAACACTGAAGCTTTCTTT; abundance: many; d_gene: NA; j_gene: TRBJ1-1; v_gene: TRBV19
CDR3aa: CASSLGGREFGEQYF; CDR3nt: TGTGCCAGCAGCTTAGGAGGGCGGGAGTTCGGGGAGCAGTACTTC; abundance: medium-sized; d_gene: TRBD2; j_gene: TRBJ2-7; v_gene: TRBV12-3/TRBV12-4
CDR3aa: CASSQVTTGTGGTDTQYF; CDR3nt: TGCGCCAGCAGCCAAGTTACGACCGGGACAGGGGGCACAGATACGCAGTATTTT; abundance: many; d_gene: TRBD1; j_gene: TRBJ2-3; v_gene: TRBV4-1
CDR3aa: CASSLGGGLYEQYF; CDR3nt: TGTGCCAGCAGTTTAGGGGGGGGGCTATACGAGCAGTACTTC; abundance: many; d_gene: NA; j_gene: TRBJ2-7; v_gene: TRBV12-3/TRBV12-4
CDR3aa: CASSVSVLAGANVLTF; CDR3nt: TGTGCCAGCAGCGTCTCCGTGTTGGCTGGGGCCAACGTCCTGACTTTC; abundance: many; d_gene: NA; j_gene: TRBJ2-6; v_gene: TRBV9